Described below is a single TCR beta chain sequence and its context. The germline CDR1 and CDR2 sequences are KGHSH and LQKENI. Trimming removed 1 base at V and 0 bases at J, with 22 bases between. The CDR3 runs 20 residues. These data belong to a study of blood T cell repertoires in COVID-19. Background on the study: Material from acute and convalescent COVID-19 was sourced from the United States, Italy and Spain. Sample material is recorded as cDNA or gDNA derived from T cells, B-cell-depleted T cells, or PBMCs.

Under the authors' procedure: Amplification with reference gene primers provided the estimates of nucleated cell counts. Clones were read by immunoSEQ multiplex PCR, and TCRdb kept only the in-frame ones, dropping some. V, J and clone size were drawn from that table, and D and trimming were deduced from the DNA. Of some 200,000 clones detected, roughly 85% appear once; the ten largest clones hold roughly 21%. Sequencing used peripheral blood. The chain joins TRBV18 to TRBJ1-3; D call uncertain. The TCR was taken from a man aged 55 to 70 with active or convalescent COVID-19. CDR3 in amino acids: CASSPRFYQEGPSSGNTIYF. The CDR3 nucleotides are TGTGCCAGCTCACCACGTTTTTATCAGGAGGGCCCAAGCTCTGGAAACACCATATATTTT. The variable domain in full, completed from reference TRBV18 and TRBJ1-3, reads NAGVMQNPRHLVRRRGQEARLRCSPMKGHSHVYWYRQLPEEGLKFMVYLQKENIIDESGMPKERFSAEFPKEGPSILRIQQVVRGDSAAYFCASSPRFYQEGPSSGNTIYFGEGSWLTVV.